This T cell receptor (beta chain) was identified in a study of siplizumab effects on memory and regulatory T cells. Findings and caveats of the study: In siplizumab conditions, mappable alloreactive CD4+ clones averaged roughly 66% Treg-derived, against 25% to 30% in controls. In roughly 75-96% of proliferating CD4+ or CD8+ clones, a naive or memory phenotype could not be assigned. Tracing alloreactive clones into unstimulated subsets worked for only a minor fraction of them.

J was trimmed by 0 bases and V by 4 bases; bases with no gene match: 9. The length of the CDR3 is 16 residues. The V gene's germline CDR1 is SGHRS and CDR2 YFSETQ. Using immunoSEQ multiplex PCR, the repertoire was profiled, and TCRdb retains in-frame clones only, with some absent. The sample has 90,000 to 110,000 clones, roughly 94% seen once; the top ten hold about 0.78%. A remark on this clone: Antigen unknown.

This clonotype was sampled from a human donor in good health. What was sequenced was Tregs sorted from blood. The rearrangement joins TRBV5-1 to TRBJ1-2; 7 bases fit TRBD1. The CDR3 loop is CASSQTPGGTNYGYTF. CDR3 DNA sequence: TGCGCCAGCAGCCAAACCCCAGGGGGGACTAACTATGGCTACACCTTC.